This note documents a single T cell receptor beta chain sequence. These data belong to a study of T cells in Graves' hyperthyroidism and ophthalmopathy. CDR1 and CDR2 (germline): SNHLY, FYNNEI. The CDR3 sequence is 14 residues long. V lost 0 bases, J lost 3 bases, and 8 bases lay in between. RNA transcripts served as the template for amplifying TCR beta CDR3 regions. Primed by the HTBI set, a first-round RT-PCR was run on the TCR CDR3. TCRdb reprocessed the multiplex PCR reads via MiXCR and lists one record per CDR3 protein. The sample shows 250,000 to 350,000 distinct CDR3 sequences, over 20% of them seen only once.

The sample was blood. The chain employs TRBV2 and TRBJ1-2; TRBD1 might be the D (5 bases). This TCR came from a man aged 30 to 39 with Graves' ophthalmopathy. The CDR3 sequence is CASSEAWGHYGYTF. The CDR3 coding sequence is TGTGCCAGCAGTGAAGCTTGGGGCCACTATGGCTACACCTTC.